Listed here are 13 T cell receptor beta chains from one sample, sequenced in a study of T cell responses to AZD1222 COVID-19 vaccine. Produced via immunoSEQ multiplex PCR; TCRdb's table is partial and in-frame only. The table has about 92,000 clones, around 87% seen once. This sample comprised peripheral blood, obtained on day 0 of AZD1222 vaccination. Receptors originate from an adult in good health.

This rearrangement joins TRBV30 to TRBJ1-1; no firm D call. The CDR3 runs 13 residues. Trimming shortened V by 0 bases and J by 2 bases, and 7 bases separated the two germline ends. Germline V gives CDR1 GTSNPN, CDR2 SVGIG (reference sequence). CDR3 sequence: CAWSVLTNTEAFF. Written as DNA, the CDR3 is TGTGCCTGGAGTGTCCTGACTAACACTGAAGCTTTCTTT.

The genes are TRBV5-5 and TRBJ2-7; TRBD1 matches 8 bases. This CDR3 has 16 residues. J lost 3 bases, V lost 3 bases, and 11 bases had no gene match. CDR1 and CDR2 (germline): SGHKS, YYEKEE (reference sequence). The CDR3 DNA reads TGTGCCAGCAGCTCCCCCAGGACAGGGCTAGGCTACGAGCAGTACTTC. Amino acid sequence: CASSSPRTGLGYEQYF.

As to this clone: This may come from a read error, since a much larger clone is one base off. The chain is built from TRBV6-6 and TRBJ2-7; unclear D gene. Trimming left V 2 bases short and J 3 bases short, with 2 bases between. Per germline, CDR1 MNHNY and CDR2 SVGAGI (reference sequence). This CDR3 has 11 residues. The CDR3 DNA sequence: TGTGCCAGCAGTTACATCTACGAGCAGTACTTC. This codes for CASSYIYEQYF.

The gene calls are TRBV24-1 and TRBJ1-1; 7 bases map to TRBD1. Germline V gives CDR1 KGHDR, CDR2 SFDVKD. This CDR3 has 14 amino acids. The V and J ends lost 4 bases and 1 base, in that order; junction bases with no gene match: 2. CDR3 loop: CATSEGQRNTEAFF. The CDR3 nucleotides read TGTGCCACCAGTGAGGGACAGAGGAACACTGAAGCTTTCTTT.

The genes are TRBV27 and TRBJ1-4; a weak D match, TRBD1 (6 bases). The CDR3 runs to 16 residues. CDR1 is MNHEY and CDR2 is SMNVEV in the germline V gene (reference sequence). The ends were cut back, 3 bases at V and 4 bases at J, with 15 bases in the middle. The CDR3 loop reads CASSFRRGQVNEKLFF. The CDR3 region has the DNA TGTGCCAGCAGTTTCCGCCGGGGGCAAGTTAATGAAAAACTGTTTTTT.

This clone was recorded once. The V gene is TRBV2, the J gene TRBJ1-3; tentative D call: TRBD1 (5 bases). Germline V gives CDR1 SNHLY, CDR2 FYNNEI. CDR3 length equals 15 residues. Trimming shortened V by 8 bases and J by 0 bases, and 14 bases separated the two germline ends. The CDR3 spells CASDPDSYSGNTIYF. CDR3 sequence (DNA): TGTGCCAGCGACCCCGACAGTTACTCTGGAAACACCATATATTTT.

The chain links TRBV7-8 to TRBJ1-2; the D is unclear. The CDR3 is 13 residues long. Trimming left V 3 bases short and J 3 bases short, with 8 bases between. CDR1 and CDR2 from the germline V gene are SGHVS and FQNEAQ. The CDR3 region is CASSLESYYGYTF. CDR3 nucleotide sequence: TGTGCCAGCAGCTTGGAGTCTTACTATGGCTACACCTTC.

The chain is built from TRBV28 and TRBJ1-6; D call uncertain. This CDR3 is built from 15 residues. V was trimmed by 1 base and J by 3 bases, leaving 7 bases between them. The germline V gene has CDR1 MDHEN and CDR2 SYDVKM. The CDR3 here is CASSLFKDYNSPLHF. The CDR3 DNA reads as TGTGCCAGCAGTTTATTCAAAGACTATAATTCACCCCTCCACTTT.

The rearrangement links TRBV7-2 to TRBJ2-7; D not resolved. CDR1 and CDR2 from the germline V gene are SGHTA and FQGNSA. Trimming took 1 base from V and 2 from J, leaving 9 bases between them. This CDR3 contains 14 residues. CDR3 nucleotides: TGTGCCAGCAGCTTAGGAGCTAGAACCTACGAGCAGTACTTC. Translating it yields CASSLGARTYEQYF.

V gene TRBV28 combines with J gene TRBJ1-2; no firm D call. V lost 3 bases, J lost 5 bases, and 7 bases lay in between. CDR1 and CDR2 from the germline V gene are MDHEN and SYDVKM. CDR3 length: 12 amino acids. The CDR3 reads CASSLGSYGYTF. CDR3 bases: TGTGCCAGCAGTTTGGGCAGTTATGGCTACACCTTC.

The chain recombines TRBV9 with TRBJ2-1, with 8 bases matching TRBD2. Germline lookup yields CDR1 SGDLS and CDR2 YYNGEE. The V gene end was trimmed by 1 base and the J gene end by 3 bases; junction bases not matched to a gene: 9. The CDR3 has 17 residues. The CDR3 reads CASSVRRGAEGYNEQFF. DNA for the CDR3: TGTGCCAGCAGCGTAAGGCGGGGGGCGGAGGGCTACAATGAGCAGTTCTTC.

CDR3 bases: TGTGCCAGCAGCTCCCTTTTTGACAGCATGAACACTGAAGCTTTCTTT. It encodes CASSSLFDSMNTEAFF. The rearrangement links TRBV7-2 to TRBJ1-1; tentative D call: TRBD1 (5 bases). This CDR3 is 16 amino acids long. The germline V gene has CDR1 SGHTA and CDR2 FQGNSA. V shed 4 bases and J shed 0 bases, with 15 bases lying between them.

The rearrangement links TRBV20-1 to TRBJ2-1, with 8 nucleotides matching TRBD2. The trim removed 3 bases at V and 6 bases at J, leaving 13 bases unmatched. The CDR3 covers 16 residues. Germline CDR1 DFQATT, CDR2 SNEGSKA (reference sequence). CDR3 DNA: TGCAGTGCTAGTCCCCAGACTAGCGCCATACCCAATGAGCAGTTCTTC. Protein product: CSASPQTSAIPNEQFF.